The rows below give T cell receptor beta chains drawn from one sample of a study of T cells in localized non-small cell lung cancer. TCRdb keeps only in-frame clones here, not all; method: immunoSEQ multiplex PCR. This table has about 78,000 clones, approximately 84% appearing once. This sample comprised peripheral blood, obtained before any cancer treatment. These receptors were taken from a man aged 35 to 69 with stage I lung adenocarcinoma. Both conserved end residues are trimmed from each CDR3.

V | CDR3
TRBV6-5 | ASKEQGIEKLF
TRBV9 | ASSVEGGEKLF
TRBV6-4 | ASSCPGGYEQY
TRBV5-6 | ASSWKDGARSF
TRBV7-2 | ASSYGAPGVKLF
TRBV19 | ASRRQGASYEKLF
TRBV9 | ASSAEPEETQY
TRBV18 | ASSPFSGGGPYNEQF
TRBV5-1 | ASSLTSGANTGELF
TRBV5-4 | ASSLNYMAGLSSGANVLT
TRBV4-2 | ASSPGTSGNNEQF
TRBV10-2 | ASRELAGGPDTQY
TRBV30 | AWSGQQGIGYGYT
TRBV9 | ASTEQAGGPGTQY
TRBV15 | ATGSYGRSNQPQH
TRBV7-6 | ASSLRTGNTYEQY
TRBV9 | ASSPRRDMGTEAF
TRBV6-6 | ASRTPGLAGADEQF
TRBV5-8 | ASSLGLRITDTQY
TRBV10-3 | AISPGTGIMNTEAF
TRBV19 | ASIGDTYNSPLH
TRBV5-4 | ASSLARGADGELF
TRBV7-9 | ASSDQGGRPQH
TRBV7-3 | ASSVRGQGLGTGELF
TRBV10-3 | AIRDSVPTGETGELF
TRBV5-4 | ASRGLAGGPF
TRBV30 | AYSGLGETQY
TRBV4-3 | ASSHEFAEYTEAF
TRBV5-1 | ASSFGTGGISTGELF
TRBV7-2 | ASSSLGGPGRSLH
TRBV11-2 | ASSDPVDSYEQY
TRBV6-8 | ASSRRPLAGNQETQY
TRBV27 | ASSLSRGGEQY
TRBV28 | ASQEGRGQIYGYT
TRBV9 | ASSVDGGLYNEQF
TRBV14 | ASSPNLPGGFQF
TRBV19 | ASSIERTSGSTDTQY
TRBV6-1 | ASIRTGGNEQF
TRBV7-9 | ASSPYPAGRNEQY
TRBV5-1 | ASSSGQGAYEQY